This entry lists 2 T cell receptor beta chains sequenced from one sample in a study of post-analysis software for immune sequencing data. General study points: Controls showed lower frequencies than patients for roughly 5 TRBV segments, and TRBV5-6, TRBV5-1 and TRBV20-1 were among these.

These receptors are not linked to any known antigen. Presence of unique molecular identifiers characterized the TCR beta cDNA libraries. Each CDR3 protein gets one entry after TCRdb re-called the PCR reads with MiXCR. The profile shows roughly 600,000 distinct CDR3 sequences, roughly 40% of them singletons. Source material: blood. The receptors come from a girl aged 5-17 years with multiple sclerosis.

This sequence joins TRBV7-2 and TRBJ2-2; D possibly uses TRBD1 or TRBD2 (5 bases each). Between the trimmed V and J ends, which lost 6 bases and 4 bases, there was a span of 12 bases. Germline V lookup: CDR1 SGHTA, CDR2 FQGNSA. There are 14 residues in the CDR3. CDR3 coding DNA: TGTGCCAGCAGGCTAGATGGGGGCACCGGGGAGCTGTTTTTT. The encoded protein is CASRLDGGTGELFF.

This sequence joins TRBV7-2 and TRBJ2-3, with 7 nucleotides matching TRBD2. The germline V gene encodes CDR1 SGHTA and CDR2 FQGNSA. V lost 4 bases, J lost 4 bases, and 23 bases stayed unmatched. The CDR3 consists of 20 residues. The CDR3 DNA is TGTGCCAGCAGCTCTCGAGGTTGGCCTAGCGGAAAGGAGGAGTCAGATACGCAGTATTTT. Protein product: CASSSRGWPSGKEESDTQYF. Together with reference TRBV7-2 and TRBJ2-3, the CDR3 gives the full variable domain: GAGVSQSPSNKVTEKGKDVELRCDPISGHTALYWYRQSLGQGLEFLIYFQGNSAPDKSGLPSDRFSAERTGGSVSTLTIQRTQQEDSAVYLCASSSRGWPSGKEESDTQYFGPGTRLTVL.